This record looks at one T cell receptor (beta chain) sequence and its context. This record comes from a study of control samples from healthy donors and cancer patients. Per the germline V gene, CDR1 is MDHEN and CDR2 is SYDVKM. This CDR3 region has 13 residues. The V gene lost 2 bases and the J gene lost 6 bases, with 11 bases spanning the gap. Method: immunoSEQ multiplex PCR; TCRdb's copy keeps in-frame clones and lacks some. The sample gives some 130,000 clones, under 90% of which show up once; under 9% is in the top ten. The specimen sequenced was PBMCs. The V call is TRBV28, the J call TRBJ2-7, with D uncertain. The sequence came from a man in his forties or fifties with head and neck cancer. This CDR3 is CASSLHRMGEQYF. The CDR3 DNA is TGTGCCAGCAGTTTACACAGAATGGGCGAGCAGTACTTC.